These 6 T cell receptor beta chains share one sample of origin, sequenced in a study of PD-1 blockade in classical Hodgkin lymphoma. Every patient was affected by relapse after autologous stem cell transplantation, while exposure to brentuximab vedotin was not uniform. Using magnetic negative selection, the CD4+ T cells were separated out of thawed PBMCs. TCRdb keeps only in-frame clones here, not all; method: immunoSEQ multiplex PCR. The data hold about 16,000 clones, with around 85% observed a single time. Sample: CD4+ T cells from blood, taken at baseline. The receptors shown here come from a human donor with classical Hodgkin lymphoma.

The chain couples TRBV4-2 to TRBJ2-1, with a possible D match to TRBD2 (5 bases). CDR1 and CDR2 (germline): LGHNA, YNFKEQ. Trimming stripped 1 base from V and 0 bases from J, with 10 bases between. The CDR3 consists of 16 residues. In DNA, the CDR3 is TGTGCCAGCAGCCAAGGGGCGGGCAGCTCCTACAATGAGCAGTTCTTC. The encoded protein is CASSQGAGSSYNEQFF.

The CDR3 loop is CAISPRTGGNQPQHF. CDR3 bases: TGTGCCATCAGCCCAAGGACAGGGGGCAATCAGCCCCAGCATTTT. The rearrangement joins TRBV10-3 to TRBJ1-5; 9 bases map to TRBD1. Trimming took 6 bases from V and 2 from J; bases not matched to a gene: 5. Germline lookup yields CDR1 ENHRY and CDR2 SYGVKD. The CDR3 covers 15 residues.

The rearrangement uses TRBV18 and TRBJ2-3, with D uncertain. The V gene's germline CDR1 is KGHSH and CDR2 LQKENI. The CDR3 sequence is 15 residues long. The V gene lost 5 bases and the J gene lost 0 bases, with 12 bases spanning the gap. The CDR3 reads CASSSWGTSTDTQYF. Written as DNA, the CDR3 is TGTGCCAGCTCATCTTGGGGAACTAGCACAGATACGCAGTATTTT.

V gene TRBV5-1 combines with J gene TRBJ1-1; D is unresolved. This CDR3 comprises 13 residues. Trimming cost V 2 bases and J 5 bases, with 10 bases left between them. Germline CDR1 and CDR2: SGHRS and YFSETQ. The CDR3 sequence: CASSFVGGTEAFF. The CDR3 bases are TGCGCCAGCAGCTTTGTGGGTGGGACTGAAGCTTTCTTT.

The rearrangement joins TRBV5-6 to TRBJ1-6, with unresolved D. V lost 1 base, J lost 4 bases, and 12 bases lay in between. There are 16 residues in the CDR3. Germline values: CDR1 SGHDT, CDR2 YYEEEE. The CDR3 protein is CASSLSFRQYNSPLHF. The CDR3, as DNA: TGTGCCAGCAGCTTGTCTTTTCGGCAATATAATTCACCCCTCCACTTT.

This chain connects TRBV11-2 to TRBJ2-7; D perhaps matches TRBD2 (6 bases). The V end was cut by 3 bases, the J end by 1 base, with 16 bases between. Per the germline V gene, CDR1 is SGHAT and CDR2 is FQNNGV. The CDR3 covers 16 residues. In DNA, the CDR3 is TGTGCCAGCAGCTTTGCGGGACTGATGAATTCCTACGAGCAGTACTTC. Translation gives CASSFAGLMNSYEQYF.